Each of the 13 T cell receptor beta chains below was sequenced from the same sample in a study of tumor-infiltrating lymphocytes in primary liver carcinoma. The tissue used was unsorted bulk material of 20-30 mg. RNA and DNA were co-extracted from it with the AllPrep DNA/RNA mini kit. A constant-region primer served to make TCR beta cDNA from roughly 540 ng total RNA. Libraries covering TCR beta were generated through three nested multiplex PCR rounds (using a slightly modified ARM-PCR). Primers for the first two PCR rounds were TRBV1-TRBV30 forward primers and a C-beta reverse primer (approximately 9 cycles per round). TCRdb re-called the multiplex PCR reads through MiXCR, storing one row per CDR3 protein. The table lists some 190,000 distinct CDR3 sequences, around 81% of them singletons. The sequenced material came from tumor tissue from primary liver carcinoma. Source of these receptors: a man aged 35 to 55 with primary liver carcinoma and hepatitis B virus infection.

A remark on this clonotype: A read error is possible here, since a much larger clone lies one base away. The rearrangement joins TRBV28 to TRBJ2-2; 7 positions match TRBD1. Germline CDR1 and CDR2: MDHEN and SYDVKM. The V and J ends lost 7 bases and 6 bases, in that order; junction bases with no gene match: 5. This CDR3 comprises 13 residues. The CDR3 is CASTTGASGELFF. CDR3 sequence (DNA): TGTGCCAGCACCACAGGGGCGTCCGGGGAGCTGTTTTTT.

Turning to this clonotype: Since a much larger clone is just one base distant, this may be a read error. The rearrangement uses TRBV5-1 and TRBJ2-2; 7 positions agree with TRBD1. The V segment lost 4 bases and the J segment 1 base; nucleotides outside the gene matches: 10. This CDR3 is built from 17 residues. CDR1 is SGHRS and CDR2 is YFSETQ in the germline V gene. The CDR3 DNA sequence: TGCGCCAGCAGCCATCGGTTCGACAGGGTGAACACCGGGGAGCTGTTTTTT. It encodes CASSHRFDRVNTGELFF. The full variable domain, its missing parts supplied by reference TRBV5-1 and TRBJ2-2, is KAGVTQTPRYLIKTRGQQVTLSCSPISGHRSVSWYQQTPGQGLQFLFEYFSETQRNKGNFPGRFSGRQFSNSRSEMNVSTLELGDSALYLCASSHRFDRVNTGELFFGEGSRLTVL.

V gene TRBV4-1 combines with J gene TRBJ2-2, with D maybe TRBD1 (5 bases). The CDR3 runs 15 residues. Germline lookup yields CDR1 MGHRA and CDR2 YSYEKL. Trimming removed 11 bases from V and 2 bases from J, with 18 bases in between. The CDR3 DNA sequence: TGCGCCGGAAGCCCTGGGGCCGTTAACACCGGGGAGCTGTTTTTT. Residues: CAGSPGAVNTGELFF.

As regards this clonotype: A read error may produce the germline difference seen at one junction end. The chain carries TRBV6-6 and TRBJ2-6; perhaps TRBD1 as D (5 bases). This CDR3 is built from 16 residues. Germline-derived CDR1 and CDR2 are MNHNY and SVGAGI (reference sequence). CDR3 amino acids: CASSYPSGSEANVLTF. The CDR3 region has the DNA TGTGCCAGTAGTTACCCCTCAGGGTCTGAGGCCAATGTCCTGACTTTC.

This clonotype has at least ten counts. The J gene is TRBJ1-1, the V gene TRBV12-3 or TRBV12-4; D unresolved. This CDR3 has 13 amino acids. V was shortened by 6 bases and J by 5 bases, with 13 bases between the two germline ends. For the CDR3, the DNA is TGTGCCAGCAGCGTCCCCCTGGGGACTGAAGCTTTCTTT. Amino acid sequence: CASSVPLGTEAFF.

The gene calls are TRBV12-3 or TRBV12-4 and TRBJ2-2; 7 nucleotides agree with TRBD2. CDR3 length: 15 amino acids. Unmatched junction bases numbered 11, after V lost 9 bases and J lost 4 bases. CDR3 in DNA: TGTGCCAGTAGTGGACTAGTGGGTACCACCGGGGAGCTGTTTTTT. Protein sequence: CASSGLVGTTGELFF.

This clonotype was picked up many times. This chain links TRBV28 with TRBJ1-2; D ambiguous. Germline loops: CDR1 MDHEN, CDR2 SYDVKM. V was shortened by 5 bases and J by 3 bases, with 10 bases between the two germline ends. The CDR3 is made up of 13 amino acids. The DNA of the CDR3 is TGTGCCAGCAGTCCCTCAGGATACTATGGCTACACCTTC. Its protein product is CASSPSGYYGYTF.

Of note for this clonotype: Compared with germline, one end of the junction differs, possibly owing to a read error. This chain links TRBV6-2 or TRBV6-3 with TRBJ1-5; 8 nucleotides match TRBD1. Germline CDR1 reads MNHEY; CDR2 reads SVGEGT. CDR3 length equals 13 residues. The CDR3 region is CTNSQDRDHPQHF. The CDR3 DNA reads TGTACCAACTCACAGGACAGGGATCACCCCCAGCATTTT.

On this clonotype itself: In this CDR3 the conserved last residue, phenylalanine or tryptophan, is missing, so a read error is likely. The J gene is TRBJ2-2, the V gene TRBV5-4; no clear D. The CDR3 has 15 amino acids. Germline V CDR1 and CDR2: SGHNT, YYREEE (reference sequence). The CDR3 sequence: CAISRKTARTGELFV. CDR3 nucleotides: TGTGCCATCAGCCGAAAGACGGCCCGCACCGGGGAGCTGTTTGTT.

As for this clonotype: The junction shows a germline mismatch at one end, possibly a read error. This rearrangement joins TRBV11-2 to TRBJ1-6; D may be TRBD1 (5 bases). Germline-derived CDR1 and CDR2 are SGHAT and FQNNGV. The CDR3 is made up of 16 amino acids. The CDR3 loop is CPSGLGDYGYNSPLHF. The CDR3 DNA follows: TGTCCCAGCGGCTTAGGGGACTACGGTTATAATTCACCCCTCCACTTT.

This clonotype was observed many times. The rearrangement uses TRBV29-1 and TRBJ1-2; D is possibly TRBD1 (5 bases). V lost 2 bases to trimming and J lost 4 bases, with 11 bases between them. The CDR3 consists of 13 residues. Looked up from germline, CDR1 is SQVTM and CDR2 is ANQGSEA. The DNA of the CDR3 is TGCAGCGTTGAACCCCCCGGGACCTATGGCTACACCTTC. Its protein is CSVEPPGTYGYTF.

In its sample, this clonotype was seen many times. The chain has TRBV12-3 or TRBV12-4 and TRBJ1-5; D is uncertain. With 6 bases removed from V and 9 bases from J, the gap between germline ends came to 12 bases. The length of the CDR3 is 12 residues. CDR3 amino acids: CASSAETGPQHF. The CDR3, as DNA: TGTGCCAGCAGCGCCGAAACCGGGCCCCAGCATTTT.

In the case of this clonotype: The junction shows a germline mismatch at one end, possibly a read error. The chain uses TRBV29-1 and TRBJ2-4; D unresolved. Germline V gene lookup returns CDR1 SQVTM and CDR2 ANQGSEA. CDR3 length: 13 residues. CDR3 DNA: TGCAGCGTTAAAGAACCCGCTCGTAACATTCAGTACTTC. Protein: CSVKEPARNIQYF.